The entry that follows covers one T cell receptor beta chain sequence. Its target is unknown. Losses at the gene ends were 7 bases for V and 10 bases for J; bases not matched to a gene: 11. Germline CDR1 MNHEY, CDR2 SMNVEV (reference sequence). The CDR3 totals 15 residues. This sample is drawn from a study of cytomegalovirus exposure and HLA in healthy donors. Overall study findings and caveats: In a later analysis, TCR beta V- and J-gene trimming showed a link to a missense DCLRE1C variant.

PCR primers comprised 60 Vbeta and 13 Jbeta primers. Using immunoSEQ multiplex PCR, the repertoire was profiled, and TCRdb retains in-frame clones only, with some absent. The sample includes more than 150,000 clones, about 90% of them seen just once. Sequenced: PBMCs. This chain uses TRBV27 with TRBJ2-5; TRBD2 matches at 14 bases. This TCR was sampled from a girl in the first two years of life in good health and CMV-seronegative. The CDR3 loop reads CASTSGTSGSLIQYF. CDR3 nucleotides: TGTGCCAGCACGTCCGGGACTAGCGGGAGTTTGATCCAGTACTTC.